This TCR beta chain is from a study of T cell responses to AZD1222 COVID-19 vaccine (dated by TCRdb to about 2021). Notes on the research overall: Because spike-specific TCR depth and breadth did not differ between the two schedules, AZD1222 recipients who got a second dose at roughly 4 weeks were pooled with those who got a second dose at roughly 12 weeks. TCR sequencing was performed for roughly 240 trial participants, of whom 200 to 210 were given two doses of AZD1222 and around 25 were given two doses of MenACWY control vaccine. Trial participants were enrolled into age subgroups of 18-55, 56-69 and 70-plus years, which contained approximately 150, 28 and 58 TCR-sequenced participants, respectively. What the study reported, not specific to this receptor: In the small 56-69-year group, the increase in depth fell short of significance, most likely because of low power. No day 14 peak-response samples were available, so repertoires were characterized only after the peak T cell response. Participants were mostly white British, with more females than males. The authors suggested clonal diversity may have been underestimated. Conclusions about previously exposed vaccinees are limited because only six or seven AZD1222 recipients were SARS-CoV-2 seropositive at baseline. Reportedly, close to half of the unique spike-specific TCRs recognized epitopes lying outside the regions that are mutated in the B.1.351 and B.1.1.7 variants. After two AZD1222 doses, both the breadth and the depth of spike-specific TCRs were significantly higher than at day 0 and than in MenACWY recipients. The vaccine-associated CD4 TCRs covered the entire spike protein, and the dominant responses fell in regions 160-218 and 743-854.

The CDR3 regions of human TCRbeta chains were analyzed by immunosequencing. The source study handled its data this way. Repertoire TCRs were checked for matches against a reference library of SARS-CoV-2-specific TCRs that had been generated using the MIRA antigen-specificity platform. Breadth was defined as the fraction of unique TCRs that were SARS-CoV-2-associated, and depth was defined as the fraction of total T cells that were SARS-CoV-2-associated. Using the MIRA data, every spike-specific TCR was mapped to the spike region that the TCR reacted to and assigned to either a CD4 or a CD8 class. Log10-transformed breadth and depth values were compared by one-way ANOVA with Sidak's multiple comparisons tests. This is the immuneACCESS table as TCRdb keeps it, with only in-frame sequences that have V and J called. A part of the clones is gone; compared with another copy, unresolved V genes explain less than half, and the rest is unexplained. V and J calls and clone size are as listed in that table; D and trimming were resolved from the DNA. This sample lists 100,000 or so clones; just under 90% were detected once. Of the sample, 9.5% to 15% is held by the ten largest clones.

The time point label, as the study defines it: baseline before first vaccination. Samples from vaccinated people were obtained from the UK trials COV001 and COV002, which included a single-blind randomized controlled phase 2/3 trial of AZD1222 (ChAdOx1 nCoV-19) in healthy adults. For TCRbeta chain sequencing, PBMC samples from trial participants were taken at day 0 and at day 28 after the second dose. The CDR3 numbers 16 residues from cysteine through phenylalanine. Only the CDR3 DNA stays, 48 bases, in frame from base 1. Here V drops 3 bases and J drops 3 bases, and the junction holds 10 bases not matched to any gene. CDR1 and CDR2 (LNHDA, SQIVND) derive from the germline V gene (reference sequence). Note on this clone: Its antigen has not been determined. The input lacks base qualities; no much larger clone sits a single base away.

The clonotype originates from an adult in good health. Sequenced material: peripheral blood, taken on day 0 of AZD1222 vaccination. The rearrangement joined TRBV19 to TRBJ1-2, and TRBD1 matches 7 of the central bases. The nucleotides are TGTGCCAGTAGTATCCAGACAGGGAGAATGGACTATGGCTACACCTTC. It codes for CASSIQTGRMDYGYTF.